This T cell receptor beta chain stems from a study of OX40 agonist ivuxolimab in advanced cancers. Study-level findings and limits: Some nonresponders likewise displayed low normalized T-cell clonal expansion.

Note on this clone: The target antigen is unknown. A junction end diverges from the germline sequence, so it may reflect a read error.

Measured with immunoSEQ multiplex PCR; TCRdb has only the in-frame clones, and not every one. This table has tens of thousands of clones, nearly 90% appearing once. The starting material was CD4+ or CD8+ T cells sorted from blood, obtained in a trial of the OX40 agonist ivuxolimab. The sequence derives from an adult with an advanced solid tumor such as melanoma, head and neck, liver or kidney cancer.

CDR3 DNA: TGTGCCAGCAGCCTAGGCGGCAGTACTAGCACAGATGCGCAGTATTTT. It is translated as CASSLGGSTSTDAQYF. The J gene is TRBJ2-3, the V gene TRBV7-9; possibly TRBD2 for D (6 bases). The CDR3 is 16 residues long. Germline V CDR1 and CDR2: SEHNR, FQNEAQ (reference sequence). The entire variable domain, with the rest obtained from reference TRBV7-9 and TRBJ2-3, is as follows: DTGVSQNPRHKITKRGQNVTFRCDPISEHNRLYWYRQTLGQGPEFLTYFQNEAQLEKSRLLSDRFSAERPKGSFSTLEIQRTEQGDSAMYLCASSLGGSTSTDAQYFGPGTRLTVL.